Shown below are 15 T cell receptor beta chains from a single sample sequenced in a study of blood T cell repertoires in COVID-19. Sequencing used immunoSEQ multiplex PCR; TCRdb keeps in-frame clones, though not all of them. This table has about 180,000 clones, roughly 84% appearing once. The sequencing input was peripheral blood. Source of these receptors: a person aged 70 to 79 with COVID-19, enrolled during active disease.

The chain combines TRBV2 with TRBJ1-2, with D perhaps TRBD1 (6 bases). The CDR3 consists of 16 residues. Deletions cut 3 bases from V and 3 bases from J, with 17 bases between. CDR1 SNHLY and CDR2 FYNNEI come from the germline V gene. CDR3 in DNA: TGTGCCAGCAGTGAGGGTGGGGGCGCTTTTCACTATGGCTACACCTTC. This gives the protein CASSEGGGAFHYGYTF.

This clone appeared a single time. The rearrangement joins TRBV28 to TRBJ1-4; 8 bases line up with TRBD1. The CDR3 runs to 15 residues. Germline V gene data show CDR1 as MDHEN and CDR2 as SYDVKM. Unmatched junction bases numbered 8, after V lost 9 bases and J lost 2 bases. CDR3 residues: CASWTGLKTNEKLFF. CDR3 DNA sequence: TGTGCCAGTTGGACAGGGCTGAAGACTAATGAAAAACTGTTTTTT. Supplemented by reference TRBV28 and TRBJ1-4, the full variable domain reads DVKVTQSSRYLVKRTGEKVFLECVQDMDHENMFWYRQDPGLGLRLIYFSYDVKMKEKGDIPEGYSVSREKKERFSLILESASTNQTSMYLCASWTGLKTNEKLFFGSGTQLSVL.

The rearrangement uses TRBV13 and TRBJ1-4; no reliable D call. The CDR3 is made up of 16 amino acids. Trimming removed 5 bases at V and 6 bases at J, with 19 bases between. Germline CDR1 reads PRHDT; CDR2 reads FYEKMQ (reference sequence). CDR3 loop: CASSRTKLPTDEKLFF. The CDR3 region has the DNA TGTGCCAGCAGCCGAACGAAACTACCGACCGATGAAAAACTGTTTTTT.

In DNA form, the CDR3 reads TGTGCCAGAAAAACCGGGACAGGGAATTCACCCCTCCACTTT. Translating it yields CARKTGTGNSPLHF. The rearrangement uses TRBV2 and TRBJ1-6, with 9 bases lining up with TRBD1. The germline V gene encodes CDR1 SNHLY and CDR2 FYNNEI. With V trimmed by 9 bases and J by 7 bases, 7 bases remained unmatched. The CDR3 is 14 residues long.

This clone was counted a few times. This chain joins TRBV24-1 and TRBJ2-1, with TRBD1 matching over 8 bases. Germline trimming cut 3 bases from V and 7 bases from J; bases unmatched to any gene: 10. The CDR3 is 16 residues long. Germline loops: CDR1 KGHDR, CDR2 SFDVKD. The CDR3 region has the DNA TGTGCCACCAGTGATGTAACAGGGGGAAGAGGGAATGAGCAGTTCTTC. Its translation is CATSDVTGGRGNEQFF.

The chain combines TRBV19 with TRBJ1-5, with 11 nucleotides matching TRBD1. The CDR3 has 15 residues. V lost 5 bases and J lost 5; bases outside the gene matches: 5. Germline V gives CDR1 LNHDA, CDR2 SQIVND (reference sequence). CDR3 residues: CASSSGQGVDQPQHF. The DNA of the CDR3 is TGTGCCAGTAGTTCGGGACAGGGGGTTGATCAGCCCCAGCATTTT.

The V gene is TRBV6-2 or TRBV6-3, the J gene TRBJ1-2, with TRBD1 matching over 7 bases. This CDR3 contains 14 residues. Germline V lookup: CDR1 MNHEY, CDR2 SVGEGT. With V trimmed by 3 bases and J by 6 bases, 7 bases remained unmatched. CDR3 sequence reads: CASSYWGTGDGYTF. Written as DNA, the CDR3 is TGTGCCAGCAGTTATTGGGGCACAGGGGATGGCTACACCTTC.

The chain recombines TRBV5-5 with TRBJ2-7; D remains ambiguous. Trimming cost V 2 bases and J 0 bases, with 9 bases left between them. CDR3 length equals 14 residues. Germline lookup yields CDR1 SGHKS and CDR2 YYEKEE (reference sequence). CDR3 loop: CASSFITNSYEQYF. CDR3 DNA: TGTGCCAGCAGCTTTATAACAAACTCCTACGAGCAGTACTTC.

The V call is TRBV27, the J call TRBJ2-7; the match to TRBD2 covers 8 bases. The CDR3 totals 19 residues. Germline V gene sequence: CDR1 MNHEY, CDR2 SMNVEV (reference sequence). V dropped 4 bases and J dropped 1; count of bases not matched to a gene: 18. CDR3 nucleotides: TGTGCCAGCAGTTCAGTGCGGCGGGAGGTTCGCTTTGGGTCCTACGAGCAGTACTTC. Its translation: CASSSVRREVRFGSYEQYF.

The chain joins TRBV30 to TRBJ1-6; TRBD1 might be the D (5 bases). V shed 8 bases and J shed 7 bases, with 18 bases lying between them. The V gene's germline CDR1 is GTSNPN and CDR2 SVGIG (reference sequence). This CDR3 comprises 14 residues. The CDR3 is CAQDRTKNNSPLHF. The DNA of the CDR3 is TGTGCCCAAGACAGAACCAAGAACAATTCACCCCTCCACTTT.

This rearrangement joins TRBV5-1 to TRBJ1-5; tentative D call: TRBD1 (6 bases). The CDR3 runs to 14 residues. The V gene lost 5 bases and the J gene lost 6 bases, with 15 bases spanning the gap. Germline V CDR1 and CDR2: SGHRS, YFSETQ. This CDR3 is CASRAGVGSQPQHF. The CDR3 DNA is TGCGCCAGCAGAGCAGGGGTGGGGAGTCAGCCCCAGCATTTT.

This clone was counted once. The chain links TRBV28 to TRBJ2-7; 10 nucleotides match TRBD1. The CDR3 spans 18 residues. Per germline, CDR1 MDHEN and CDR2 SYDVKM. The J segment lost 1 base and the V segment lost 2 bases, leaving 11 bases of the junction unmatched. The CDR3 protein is CASSLASSGQGVSYEQYF. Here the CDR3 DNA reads TGTGCCAGCAGTTTAGCTAGTTCAGGACAGGGGGTTTCCTACGAGCAGTACTTC.

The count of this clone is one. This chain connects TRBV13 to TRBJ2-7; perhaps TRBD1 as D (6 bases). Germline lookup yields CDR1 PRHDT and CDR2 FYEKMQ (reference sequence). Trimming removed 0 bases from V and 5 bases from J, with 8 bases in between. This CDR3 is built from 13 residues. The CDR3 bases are TGTGCCAGCAGCTTAGGCCCAGGGGACGAGCAGTACTTC. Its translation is CASSLGPGDEQYF.

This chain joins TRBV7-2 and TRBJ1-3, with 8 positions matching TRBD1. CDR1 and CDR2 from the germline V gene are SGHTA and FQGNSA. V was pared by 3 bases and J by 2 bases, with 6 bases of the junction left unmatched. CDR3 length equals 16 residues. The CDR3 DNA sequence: TGTGCCAGCAGCTTCCGACAGGGGTGGGCTGGAAACACCATATATTTT. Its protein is CASSFRQGWAGNTIYF.

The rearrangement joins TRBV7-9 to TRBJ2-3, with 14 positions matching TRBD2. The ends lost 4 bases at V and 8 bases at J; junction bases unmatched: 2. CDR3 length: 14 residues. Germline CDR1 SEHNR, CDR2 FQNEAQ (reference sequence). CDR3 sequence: CASSSGLAGVTQYF. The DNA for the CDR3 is TGTGCCAGCAGCTCGGGACTAGCGGGGGTTACGCAGTATTTT.